These 13 T cell receptor beta chains share one sample of origin, sequenced in a study of shared clonotypes between healthy human individuals. Generated by immunoSEQ multiplex PCR, the TCRdb table keeps only in-frame clones and is missing some. Among 600,000 to 750,000 clones listed, 90% were seen once. Material: memory CD8+ T cells from PBMCs. The sample's subset: CD45RO+ cells pooled with CCR7-negative TemRA cells. Source of these receptors: a man aged 18 to 30 in good health. Some clones in this sample may be carry-over from other donors' samples.

CDR3 in DNA: TGTGCCAGCAGCTTCGACTACTCGGGGTACGAGCAGTACTTC. Translation gives CASSFDYSGYEQYF. The gene calls are TRBV7-9 and TRBJ2-7; D is possibly TRBD2 (5 bases). Trimming cost V 3 bases and J 4 bases, with 13 bases left between them. CDR1 is SEHNR and CDR2 is FQNEAQ in the germline V gene (reference sequence). The CDR3 has 14 amino acids.

This chain connects TRBV5-6 to TRBJ2-7; perhaps D is TRBD1 or TRBD2 (5 bases each). Germline V gene data show CDR1 as SGHDT and CDR2 as YYEEEE. The length of the CDR3 is 14 residues. V lost 0 bases and J lost 3, with 10 bases in between. The CDR3 sequence is CASSLGDRNYEQYF. The CDR3, as DNA: TGTGCCAGCAGCTTGGGGGACCGAAACTACGAGCAGTACTTC.

CDR3 sequence: CASTPMGGEGNEQFF. In nucleotides, the CDR3 is TGTGCCAGCACCCCCATGGGGGGGGAGGGCAATGAGCAGTTCTTC. The J gene is TRBJ2-1, the V gene TRBV27; 7 bases are a match to TRBD2. From germline, CDR1 is MNHEY and CDR2 SMNVEV (reference sequence). This CDR3 region has 15 residues. Trimming removed 7 bases from V and 6 bases from J; junction bases left unmatched: 12.

The rearrangement links TRBV5-6 to TRBJ2-1; 7 bases match TRBD1. Trimming removed 0 bases from V and 8 bases from J; junction bases left unmatched: 5. From germline, CDR1 is SGHDT and CDR2 YYEEEE. The CDR3 has 14 amino acids. The CDR3 loop is CASSLVRQGYEQFF. The CDR3 DNA sequence: TGTGCCAGCAGCTTGGTCAGACAGGGCTATGAGCAGTTCTTC.

V and J are TRBV14 and TRBJ2-7; 10 nucleotides agree with TRBD1. Germline V gene data show CDR1 as SGHDN and CDR2 as FVKESK. V gave up 5 bases and J gave up 5 bases; unmatched junction bases: 9. The CDR3 is 15 amino acids. Here the CDR3 DNA reads TGTGCCAGCAGCGTCCGGACAGGGGGTTTCAACGAGCAGTACTTC. Translated, it gives CASSVRTGGFNEQYF.

Remarks on this clone: Other nucleotide sequences in the sample specify the same CDR3. The chain joins TRBV27 to TRBJ2-5; 9 bases line up with TRBD2. The junction had 5 bases not matched to a gene; V was cut back by 1 base and J by 5 bases. Germline-derived CDR1 and CDR2 are MNHEY and SMNVEV (reference sequence). The CDR3 spans 15 residues. The CDR3 region has the DNA TGTGCCAGCAGTTTATTAGCGGGAGTAGGTGAGACCCAGTACTTC. As protein: CASSLLAGVGETQYF.

The chain employs TRBV19 and TRBJ1-5; D is unresolved. Per the germline V gene, CDR1 is LNHDA and CDR2 is SQIVND (reference sequence). The CDR3 consists of 14 residues. V shed 9 bases and J shed 4 bases, with 16 bases lying between them. The CDR3 sequence is CASRRWEGNQPQHF. DNA for the CDR3: TGTGCCAGCCGGAGGTGGGAGGGAAATCAGCCCCAGCATTTT.

The chain has TRBV6-1 and TRBJ1-4; D is unclear. The V gene lost 2 bases and the J gene lost 5 bases, with 12 bases spanning the gap. The germline V gene encodes CDR1 MNHNS and CDR2 SASEGT. This CDR3 is 15 amino acids long. The CDR3 sequence is CASSELDYRNEKLFF. CDR3 DNA sequence: TGTGCCAGCAGTGAATTAGATTACCGAAATGAAAAACTGTTTTTT.

This chain joins TRBV14 and TRBJ1-2; weak D call: TRBD1 (5 bases). The CDR3 covers 14 residues. Germline loops: CDR1 SGHDN, CDR2 FVKESK. Trimming left V 4 bases short and J 4 bases short, with 13 bases between. CDR3 DNA: TGTGCCAGCAGCCCAGGGCGTCTCGGCTATGGCTACACCTTC. This encodes CASSPGRLGYGYTF.

The rearrangement uses TRBV11-2 and TRBJ2-5; 7 positions match TRBD2. From germline, CDR1 is SGHAT and CDR2 FQNNGV. V lost 7 bases and J lost 1; bases outside the gene matches: 6. The CDR3 covers 14 residues. The CDR3 is CASMERDRQETQYF. CDR3 nucleotide sequence: TGTGCCAGCATGGAGCGGGACCGCCAAGAGACCCAGTACTTC.

J is TRBJ2-1 and V is TRBV5-4; perhaps TRBD1 as D (6 bases). Per germline, CDR1 SGHNT and CDR2 YYREEE (reference sequence). Trimming cost V 3 bases and J 6 bases, with 16 bases left between them. CDR3 length: 15 amino acids. CDR3 residues: CASSWNGYRANEQFF. The CDR3 DNA follows: TGTGCCAGCAGCTGGAATGGGTACAGGGCCAATGAGCAGTTCTTC.

This sequence joins TRBV4-3 and TRBJ1-1; no clear D. Per the germline V gene, CDR1 is LGHNA and CDR2 is YSLEER. The CDR3 is made up of 12 amino acids. V gave up 0 bases and J gave up 8 bases, with 7 bases separating them. The CDR3 region is CASSQDNGEAFF. The CDR3, as DNA: TGCGCCAGCAGCCAAGATAATGGGGAAGCTTTCTTT.

The V call is TRBV5-1, the J call TRBJ1-5; no definite D call. The germline CDR1 and CDR2 sequences are SGHRS and YFSETQ. The CDR3 is 16 amino acids. V dropped 0 bases and J dropped 7 bases, with 17 bases sitting between them. This CDR3 is CASSLETRAGRQPQHF. CDR3 DNA: TGCGCCAGCAGCTTGGAGACTCGGGCGGGTAGACAGCCCCAGCATTTT.